Listed here are 20 T cell receptor beta chains from one sample, sequenced in a study of shared clonotypes between healthy human individuals. The assay was immunoSEQ multiplex PCR, and TCRdb's table has in-frame clones only and misses some. The top ten hold roughly 0.4% of the sample, which has approximately 1,500,000 clones, nearly 99% seen once. Sample: naive CD4+ T cells sorted from blood. The subset: CD45RA+ positively selected. Receptor source: a man aged 25-45 years in good health.

V is TRBV9 and J is TRBJ1-5; D is undetermined. The CDR3 extends over 14 amino acids. Germline assignment: CDR1 SGDLS and CDR2 YYNGEE. Trimming took off 0 bases at V and 1 base at J, with 5 bases between the two ends. In DNA, the CDR3 is TGTGCCAGCAGCGTAGTCCCGAGCAATCAGCCCCAGCATTTT. Protein: CASSVVPSNQPQHF.

In DNA, the CDR3 is TGTGCCAGCAGCTTGCCGGGGAGCTATGGCTACACCTTC. Translated: CASSLPGSYGYTF. V gene TRBV5-4 combines with J gene TRBJ1-2, with D unresolved. This CDR3 contains 13 residues. Trimming stripped 1 base from V and 4 bases from J, with 8 bases between. Germline V gene sequence: CDR1 SGHNT, CDR2 YYREEE (reference sequence).

V usage is TRBV5-8 and J usage is TRBJ1-2; 7 bases are a match to TRBD1. Germline assignment: CDR1 SGHTS and CDR2 YDEGEE. There are 13 residues in the CDR3. V shed 9 bases and J 4 bases; nucleotides not matched to a gene: 9. The DNA of the CDR3 is TGTGCCAATCGACAGGGTAGTCGCTATGGCTACACCTTC. It codes for CANRQGSRYGYTF.

The chain is built from TRBV5-1 and TRBJ2-7; 7 bases line up with TRBD1. Germline CDR1 is SGHRS and CDR2 is YFSETQ. Trimming removed 3 bases from V and 0 bases from J; junction bases left unmatched: 9. The CDR3 totals 16 residues. CDR3 in DNA: TGCGCCAGCAGCTCAAGTTTTAGGACAGGCTCCTACGAGCAGTACTTC. This gives the protein CASSSSFRTGSYEQYF.

CDR3 sequence: CASSRSWVTDHEQYF. The DNA for the CDR3 is TGTGCCAGCAGCCGCTCCTGGGTGACCGACCACGAGCAGTACTTC. The gene calls are TRBV5-5 and TRBJ2-7; D call uncertain. V shed 4 bases and J shed 5 bases, with 19 bases lying between them. The V gene's germline CDR1 is SGHKS and CDR2 YYEKEE (reference sequence). CDR3 length equals 15 residues.

The V call is TRBV25-1, the J call TRBJ1-1, with TRBD1 as a possible D gene (6 bases). Germline loops: CDR1 MGHDK, CDR2 SYGVNS. The CDR3 loop spans 14 amino acids. V was clipped by 3 bases and J by 1 base, with 9 bases between them. CDR3 DNA sequence: TGTGCCAGCAGTGATGGACAGACGAACACTGAAGCTTTCTTT. Amino acid sequence: CASSDGQTNTEAFF.

This clone turned up a few times. Other nucleotide sequences from this sample produce the same CDR3. The chain employs TRBV4-1 and TRBJ1-2, with D uncertain. This CDR3 has 11 residues. CDR1 MGHRA and CDR2 YSYEKL come from the germline V gene. V lost 2 bases and J 2 bases, leaving 0 bases between the germline ends. The DNA for the CDR3 is TGCGCCAGCAGCCAAAACTATGGCTACACCTTC. This gives the protein CASSQNYGYTF.

In nucleotides, the CDR3 is TGTGCCAGCAGCTGGCGGAGGGCCGACGGGGAGCTGTTTTTT. This gives the protein CASSWRRADGELFF. This chain links TRBV7-2 with TRBJ2-2, with D maybe TRBD2 (6 bases). Germline V gene sequence: CDR1 SGHTA, CDR2 FQGNSA. This CDR3 has 14 residues. V lost 4 bases, J lost 7 bases, and 13 bases lay in between.

The CDR3 spells CASSPTALKEETQYF. CDR3 nucleotides: TGTGCCAGCTCACCAACGGCCCTGAAAGAAGAGACCCAGTACTTC. This chain joins TRBV18 and TRBJ2-5; no firm D call. The CDR3 is 15 amino acids. V dropped 2 bases and J dropped 3 bases, with 13 bases sitting between them. The V gene's germline CDR1 is KGHSH and CDR2 LQKENI. Full variable domain (missing parts from reference TRBV18 and TRBJ2-5): NAGVMQNPRHLVRRRGQEARLRCSPMKGHSHVYWYRQLPEEGLKFMVYLQKENIIDESGMPKERFSAEFPKEGPSILRIQQVVRGDSAAYFCASSPTALKEETQYFGPGTRLLVL.

This clone was observed once. The CDR3 coding sequence is TGTGCCAGCAGCTTACTCCCTAGTTACAATGAGCAGTTCTTC. It encodes CASSLLPSYNEQFF. The V gene is TRBV7-2, the J gene TRBJ2-1; D is undetermined. CDR1 SGHTA and CDR2 FQGNSA come from the germline V gene. CDR3 size: 14 residues. Trimming left V 2 bases short and J 4 bases short, with 9 bases between.

The V gene is TRBV27, the J gene TRBJ1-4; D is perhaps TRBD1 (5 bases). V was clipped by 2 bases and J by 8 bases, with 21 bases between them. The CDR3 extends over 17 amino acids. The V gene's germline CDR1 is MNHEY and CDR2 SMNVEV (reference sequence). CDR3 in amino acids: CASSLSRRGQGGEKLFF. CDR3 nucleotides: TGTGCCAGCAGTTTAAGTCGTCGTGGGCAGGGAGGGGAAAAACTGTTTTTT.

J is TRBJ1-2 and V is TRBV2; 9 nucleotides match TRBD1. Germline V gene sequence: CDR1 SNHLY, CDR2 FYNNEI. This CDR3 region has 14 residues. J was trimmed by 8 bases and V by 10 bases; bases with no gene match: 14. CDR3 region: CANTRDRAMEGYTF. CDR3 in DNA: TGTGCCAACACCCGGGACAGGGCGATGGAAGGCTACACCTTC.

Turning to this clone: The sample carries other DNA sequences with the same CDR3. CDR3 region: CASSVGLTQETQYF. The CDR3 nucleotides read TGTGCCAGCAGCGTTGGTCTTACCCAAGAGACCCAGTACTTC. The rearrangement uses TRBV9 and TRBJ2-5, with D uncertain. Germline V lookup: CDR1 SGDLS, CDR2 YYNGEE. Deletions cut 2 bases from V and 1 base from J, with 9 bases between. The CDR3 has 14 residues.

This chain joins TRBV5-1 and TRBJ2-3, with TRBD2 matching over 8 bases. The germline gives CDR1 SGHRS, CDR2 YFSETQ. The CDR3 loop spans 14 amino acids. The ends lost 7 bases at V and 0 bases at J; junction bases unmatched: 4. CDR3: CASRRLASTDTQYF. The CDR3 coding sequence is TGCGCCAGCCGACGACTAGCGAGCACAGATACGCAGTATTTT.

This clone has only one observation. The gene calls are TRBV29-1 and TRBJ2-7; D is uncertain. CDR3 length: 13 residues. Per the germline V gene, CDR1 is SQVTM and CDR2 is ANQGSEA. V dropped 5 bases and J dropped 5 bases, with 16 bases sitting between them. The CDR3 DNA reads TGCAGCGTTACGGGCGACACCGGACACGAGCAGTACTTC. Residues: CSVTGDTGHEQYF.

This chain connects TRBV7-6 to TRBJ2-1, with 12 bases identical to TRBD2. This CDR3 has 17 amino acids. The J segment lost 2 bases and the V segment lost 4 bases, leaving 6 bases of the junction unmatched. Germline lookup yields CDR1 SGHVS and CDR2 FNYEAQ. CDR3 amino acids: CASSSTSGRLPYNEQFF. DNA of the CDR3: TGTGCCAGCAGCTCGACTAGCGGGAGACTTCCCTACAATGAGCAGTTCTTC.

This clone occurred once. This chain connects TRBV6-1 to TRBJ2-7; D gene unclear. V was pared by 3 bases and J by 2 bases, with 8 bases between. Germline V gives CDR1 MNHNS, CDR2 SASEGT. The CDR3 consists of 13 residues. CDR3 nucleotides: TGTGCCAGCAGTGAGAGTGGGACCTACGAGCAGTACTTC. It is translated as CASSESGTYEQYF.

The J gene is TRBJ1-1, the V gene TRBV7-9; no firm D call. Trimming pared 5 bases from V and 1 base from J, leaving 11 bases between. CDR3 size: 14 residues. CDR1 SEHNR and CDR2 FQNEAQ come from the germline V gene (reference sequence). The CDR3 is CASSAHYGNTEAFF. Written as DNA, the CDR3 is TGTGCCAGCAGCGCCCATTACGGGAACACTGAAGCTTTCTTT.

As for this clone: The same CDR3 can be traced to other DNA sequences in this sample. This sequence joins TRBV6-6 and TRBJ2-7; D is unresolved. CDR3 length: 11 residues. V was cut by 3 bases and J by 4 bases, with 4 bases left in between. The V gene's germline CDR1 is MNHNY and CDR2 SVGAGI (reference sequence). CDR3 bases: TGTGCCAGCAGTTATCTGTACGAGCAGTACTTC. Translating gives CASSYLYEQYF.

The chain couples TRBV30 to TRBJ2-3; D unclear. This CDR3 spans 13 amino acids. Germline loops: CDR1 GTSNPN, CDR2 SVGIG (reference sequence). V lost 0 bases and J 6 bases, leaving 10 bases between the germline ends. CDR3 nucleotide sequence: TGTGCCTGGAGTGTACGGAAGTTCGATACGCAGTATTTT. As protein: CAWSVRKFDTQYF.